This TCR beta chain was recovered during a study of CD4 T cells in relation to SARS-CoV-2 and coronaviruses. As for the study in general: PBMCs were cultured with antigen for 10 days before TCR beta sequencing.

Method: immunoSEQ multiplex PCR; TCRdb's copy keeps in-frame clones and lacks some. The sample holds roughly 15,000 clones, roughly 87% seen once. CD4+ T cells from unexposed donors were obtained before the COVID-19 pandemic (2011-2018). After less than 11 days of culture, CD4+ T cells were isolated. Cultures held under 2.5 million PBMCs per well with approximately 10 IU/ml IL-2. Germline V lookup: CDR1 LNHDA, CDR2 SQIVND (reference sequence). The trim removed 8 bases at V and 3 bases at J, leaving 5 bases unmatched. CDR3 length: 13 residues. A remark on this clone: What it binds is unknown.

The sample comprised CD4+ T cells from PBMCs, cultured in vitro. This receptor was obtained from a human donor in good health. V is TRBV19 and J is TRBJ2-5, with TRBD2 identical over 8 bases. CDR3: CASRVAGKETQYF. CDR3 bases: TGTGCCAGTCGAGTAGCGGGGAAAGAGACCCAGTACTTC.